A single TCR beta chain is shown here with its context. This clone showed up just a few times. Its antigen remains unidentified. Per-base qualities were not stored, and no clone one base away is much larger. The library came from the immunoSEQ multiplex PCR assay. TCRdb carries this immuneACCESS record with in-frame sequences only. Its versions omit some clonotypes, under half of them owing to an unresolved V gene in the studies checked, with the rest unexplained. This sample is represented by tens of thousands of clones; more than 65% of them were singletons. About 15% of the sample belongs to the ten largest clones. Per the germline V gene, SGDLS is the CDR1 and YYNGEE is the CDR2. Here V drops 6 bases and J drops 12 bases, and the junction holds 6 bases not matched to any gene. Inclusive of the bounding cysteine and phenylalanine, the CDR3 is 11 residues long. Of all the DNA, just the CDR3 is kept, 33 bases in frame from base 1.

The source of the sample is a study of control samples from healthy donors and cancer patients (dated by TCRdb to the early 2020s). The TCR was taken from a male donor with melanoma. Sequenced: formalin-fixed, paraffin-embedded tissue. The receptor chain draws on TRBV9 and TRBJ2-1, with 7 bases in between that match TRBD1. The CDR3 protein sequence reads: CASKGARGQFF. The sequenced DNA: TGTGCCAGCAAGGGGGCCCGTGGGCAGTTCTTC.